The rows below give T cell receptor beta chains drawn from one sample of a study of STAT3 mutations in large granular lymphocyte leukemia. Using immunoSEQ multiplex PCR, the repertoire was profiled, and TCRdb retains in-frame clones only, with some absent. The table includes about 12,000 clones, 81% detected once. The sequencing input was peripheral blood mononuclear cells. The source of these receptors is a man aged 55 to 70 with T-cell large granular lymphocyte leukemia. Some clones in this sample may be carry-over from other donors' samples. Both conserved end residues are part of each CDR3. D genes are given only for firm matches. Some rows have no size entry. The others give once, few or many, or a class for an expanded clone.

d_gene	abundance	v_gene	j_gene	CDR3aa	CDR3nt
-	-	TRBV12-5	TRBJ1-5	CASGIGQPNQPQHF	TGTGCTAGTGGTATCGGACAGCCCAATCAGCCCCAGCATTTT
-	-	TRBV28	TRBJ1-6	CASSLGPNNSPLHF	TGTGCCAGCAGTTTGGGGCCCAATAATTCACCCCTCCACTTT
TRBD1	-	TRBV27	TRBJ2-2	CASQGVAGELFF	TGTGCCAGTCAGGGGGTCGCCGGGGAGCTGTTTTTT
TRBD2	-	TRBV28	TRBJ2-2	CASSLWELAGGPGELFF	TGTGCCAGCAGTTTGTGGGAGCTAGCGGGAGGGCCAGGGGAGCTGTTTTTT
-	-	TRBV7-2	TRBJ1-2	CASSLMGVSYGYTF	TGTGCCAGCAGCTTGATGGGGGTGAGCTATGGCTACACCTTC
-	-	TRBV11-2	TRBJ2-1	CASSLVVTTSYNEQFF	TGTGCCAGCAGCCTCGTAGTGACTACCTCCTACAATGAGCAGTTCTTC
TRBD2	-	TRBV9	TRBJ2-3	CASSPLAGGSTDTQYF	TGTGCCAGCAGCCCCCTAGCGGGAGGCTCCACAGATACGCAGTATTTT
-	once	TRBV6-1	TRBJ2-7	CASSEGNGSREQYF	TGTGCCAGCAGTGAAGGGAACGGGAGTAGAGAGCAGTACTTC
-	-	TRBV6-5	TRBJ2-7	CASADGYEQYF	TGTGCCAGCGCCGATGGCTACGAGCAGTACTTC
-	-	TRBV5-1	TRBJ1-2	CASSTGPPDQISYGYTF	TGCGCCAGCAGCACGGGTCCTCCTGATCAAATTAGCTATGGCTACACCTTC
-	-	TRBV5-1	TRBJ2-7	CASSETSFSYEQYF	TGCGCCAGCAGCGAGACTTCTTTCTCCTACGAGCAGTACTTC
-	-	TRBV15	TRBJ2-7	CATSREPGLSSYEQYF	TGTGCCACCAGCAGAGAACCCGGACTTAGCTCCTACGAGCAGTACTTC
-	once	TRBV28	TRBJ1-5	CASSLFFTIQPQHF	TGTGCCAGCAGTTTATTCTTCACAATTCAGCCCCAGCATTTT
-	-	TRBV6-5	TRBJ2-7	CASSYDTGSEQYF	TGTGCCAGCAGTTACGACACGGGGAGCGAGCAGTACTTC
-	-	TRBV19	TRBJ2-3	CASSIVHTDTQYF	TGTGCCAGTAGTATCGTCCACACAGATACGCAGTATTTT
-	once	TRBV5-4	TRBJ2-3	CASSPRGLSTDTQYF	TGTGCCAGCAGCCCTCGAGGTCTCAGCACAGATACGCAGTATTTT
-	-	TRBV5-4	TRBJ2-5	CASSLDEVGTQYF	TGTGCCAGCAGCTTGGATGAGGTGGGGACCCAGTACTTC
-	-	TRBV11-2	TRBJ1-2	CASSSRGRGYGYTF	TGTGCCAGCAGCTCTCGGGGACGGGGCTATGGCTACACCTTC
TRBD1	-	TRBV27	TRBJ1-4	CASSLKTGLEKLFF	TGTGCCAGCAGTTTAAAGACAGGGCTGGAAAAACTGTTTTTT
-	-	TRBV18	TRBJ2-5	CASSPPGRGTQETQYF	TGTGCCAGCTCACCACCGGGCAGGGGTACCCAAGAGACCCAGTACTTC
-	-	TRBV29-1	TRBJ1-1	CSVEGRENTEAFF	TGCAGCGTTGAAGGCAGGGAGAACACTGAAGCTTTCTTT
-	-	TRBV7-6	TRBJ1-1	CASSLEQGTEAFF	TGTGCCAGCAGCTTAGAACAGGGTACTGAAGCTTTCTTT
-	-	TRBV6-5	TRBJ1-1	CASSYYGETLDTEAFF	TGTGCCAGCAGTTACTACGGGGAAACCTTGGACACTGAAGCTTTCTTT
-	-	TRBV29-1	TRBJ1-2	CLFCGGYTF	TGCCTTTTTTGTGGCGGCTACACCTTC
-	-	TRBV7-8	TRBJ2-1	CASSLGFGDEQFF	TGTGCCAGCAGCTTAGGATTCGGGGATGAGCAGTTCTTC
TRBD2	-	TRBV6-6	TRBJ2-3	CASSYVTSGRGDTQYF	TGTGCCAGCAGTTATGTAACTAGCGGGAGGGGGGATACGCAGTATTTT
-	once	TRBV2	TRBJ2-7	CASSPNELGSWDEQYF	TGTGCCAGCAGCCCCAATGAGTTGGGGAGTTGGGACGAGCAGTACTTC
-	once	TRBV2	TRBJ2-3	CASIRRGGGGRSTDTQYF	TGTGCCAGCATACGGAGAGGGGGGGGAGGTCGTAGCACAGATACGCAGTATTTT
-	few	TRBV28	TRBJ1-2	CASRFVGGDTF	TGTGCCAGCAGATTCGTTGGGGGAGACACCTTC
-	few	TRBV27	TRBJ1-5	CATLARTNNQPQHF	TGTGCCACCCTGGCCAGGACGAACAATCAGCCCCAGCATTTT
-	-	TRBV4-3	TRBJ2-1	CASSQDPRSDNEQFF	TGCGCCAGCAGCCAAGATCCTAGATCCGACAATGAGCAGTTCTTC
-	-	TRBV29-1	TRBJ1-2	CSVEIGYTF	TGCAGCGTTGAAATTGGCTACACCTTC
-	-	TRBV7-7	TRBJ2-7	CASTLERGRANEQYF	TGTGCTAGCACCCTAGAAAGAGGGAGAGCCAACGAGCAGTACTTC
-	-	TRBV29-1	TRBJ2-7	CSARLHTPGGSYEQYF	TGCAGCGCCAGACTGCATACACCAGGGGGGTCCTACGAGCAGTACTTC
TRBD1	few	TRBV7-2	TRBJ1-5	CASSSGQGHQPQHF	TGTGCCAGCAGCTCAGGACAGGGGCATCAGCCCCAGCATTTT
-	few	TRBV7-9	TRBJ2-7	CASGDGSYEQYF	TGTGCCAGCGGGGACGGCTCCTACGAGCAGTACTTC
-	-	TRBV5-1	TRBJ2-1	CASSLDLDEQFF	TGCGCCAGCAGCTTGGATCTAGATGAGCAGTTCTTC
-	-	TRBV28	TRBJ2-5	CASSRAGFFYF	TGTGCCAGCAGTAGGGCCGGATTTTTTTACTTC
TRBD1	-	TRBV6-5	TRBJ1-3	CASSYSPGQGEDTIYF	TGTGCCAGCAGTTACTCGCCCGGACAGGGGGAGGACACCATATATTTT
TRBD1	-	TRBV18	TRBJ2-5	CASSLRQGSQETQYF	TGTGCCAGCTCACTGCGACAGGGTAGCCAAGAGACCCAGTACTTC
-	few	TRBV7-9	TRBJ2-5	CASSRGETQYF	TGTGCCAGCAGCCGAGGAGAGACCCAGTACTTC
-	-	TRBV5-5	TRBJ1-6	CASSFGPMGNSPLHF	TGTGCCAGCAGCTTTGGACCCATGGGGAATTCACCCCTCCACTTT
-	-	TRBV11-2	TRBJ2-7	CASSRWSYEQYF	TGTGCCAGCAGCCGTTGGAGCTACGAGCAGTACTTC
-	-	TRBV14	TRBJ1-3	CASSRGTGFGNTIYF	TGTGCCAGCAGCCGTGGCACAGGGTTCGGAAACACCATATATTTT
-	-	TRBV5-4	TRBJ2-5	CASSSGPGDQETQYF	TGTGCCAGCAGCTCTGGGCCAGGGGACCAAGAGACCCAGTACTTC
-	-	TRBV18	TRBJ2-3	CASSLSGGDTDTQYF	TGTGCCAGCTCACTGAGTGGCGGGGACACGGATACGCAGTATTTT
-	-	TRBV7-9	TRBJ1-4	CASSPLSEKLFF	TGTGCCAGCAGCCCTCTAAGTGAAAAACTGTTTTTT
-	-	TRBV5-1	TRBJ1-1	CASSWGPSNTEAFF	TGCGCCAGCAGCTGGGGACCTTCGAACACTGAAGCTTTCTTT
-	-	TRBV5-1	TRBJ2-6	CASSLAGRSGANVLTF	TGCGCCAGCAGCTTGGCCGGGCGCTCTGGGGCCAACGTCCTGACTTTC
TRBD2	-	TRBV18	TRBJ2-5	CASSVTSGSSQETQYF	TGTGCCAGCTCGGTGACTAGCGGGAGCTCCCAAGAGACCCAGTACTTC
TRBD2	-	TRBV6-6	TRBJ2-1	CASSSPGLAGDEQFF	TGTGCCAGCAGTTCCCCGGGACTAGCGGGAGATGAGCAGTTCTTC